This TCR beta chain was captured in a study of T cell responses to AZD1222 COVID-19 vaccine. Study-wide results and caveats: Donor demographics were predominantly white British with a female majority; clonal diversity may be underestimated.

Regarding this clone: Its antigen is unknown.

Sequenced by immunoSEQ multiplex PCR; TCRdb stores in-frame clones only, minus some. The sample contains roughly 120,000 clones, more than 75% of which appear only once. The receptor was isolated from an adult in good health. This sample comprised peripheral blood, obtained on day 0 of AZD1222 vaccination.

In nucleotides, the CDR3 is TGCGCCAGCAGCCTACTGACAGGGACGAACACTGAAGCTTTCTTT. This translates into CASSLLTGTNTEAFF. The chain uses TRBV5-1 and TRBJ1-1; TRBD1 matches 7 bases. The germline V gene encodes CDR1 SGHRS and CDR2 YFSETQ. CDR3 length equals 15 residues. V lost 4 bases, J lost 1 base, and 7 bases stayed unmatched.